Presented here are 32 T cell receptor beta chains from one specimen sequenced in a study of metastatic and nonmetastatic thyroid tumors. Using MiXCR, TCRdb re-called clones from the PCR reads. This sample has around 42,000 clones, with about 12% found just once. Nobody among the patients had been given any treatment before thyroid surgery. The material sequenced was blood. The origin of the receptors is a male donor with papillary thyroid cancer or a benign thyroid nodule (not recorded which). Some clones in this sample may be carry-over from other donors' samples.

The sample holds many counts of this clone. The chain carries TRBV7-2 and TRBJ1-2, with TRBD1 identical over 9 bases. This CDR3 region has 15 residues. J was trimmed by 0 bases and V by 6 bases; bases with no gene match: 5. CDR1 is SGHTA, CDR2 FQGNSA, per germline. The CDR3 DNA is TGTGCCAGCAGTGAGACAGGGGGTACTAACTATGGCTACACCTTC. Its translation: CASSETGGTNYGYTF.

This clone was picked up many times. J is TRBJ2-2 and V is TRBV3-1; TRBD1 matches at 8 bases. V shed 3 bases and J 4 bases; nucleotides not matched to a gene: 1. CDR1 LGHDT and CDR2 YNNKEL come from the germline V gene (reference sequence). This CDR3 contains 14 residues. The CDR3 bases are TGTGCCAGCAGCCAGGACAGGGTCACCGGGGAGCTGTTTTTT. Residues: CASSQDRVTGELFF.

This rearrangement joins TRBV11-1 to TRBJ2-1; D is uncertain. CDR1 and CDR2 (germline): SGHAT, FQDESV (reference sequence). Trimming left V 1 base short and J 4 bases short, with 11 bases between. This CDR3 region has 15 residues. The CDR3 DNA follows: TGTGCCAGCAGCTTAGGGCTTGTGGGGTACAATGAGCAGTTCTTC. This translates into CASSLGLVGYNEQFF.

This clone was seen repeatedly, ten times or more. The chain has TRBV15 and TRBJ2-1; TRBD1 matches at 9 bases. Germline-derived CDR1 and CDR2 are LNHNV and YYDKDF (reference sequence). The junction had 10 bases not matched to a gene; V was cut back by 4 bases and J by 6 bases. This CDR3 region has 16 residues. The CDR3 here is CATSTITGQGFNEQFF. CDR3 DNA sequence: TGTGCCACCAGCACAATCACGGGACAGGGATTCAATGAGCAGTTCTTC.

To note about this clone: An end of the junction differs from the germline gene, which may be a read error. V is TRBV28 and J is TRBJ1-3; D is perhaps TRBD1 (6 bases). Germline lookup yields CDR1 MDHEN and CDR2 SYDVKM. The length of the CDR3 is 15 residues. The CDR3 region is CASSSSGARGNTIYF. The DNA for the CDR3 is TGTGCCAGTAGTTCGTCGGGGGCGCGGGGAAACACCATATATTTT.

Only a few counts were recorded for this clone. The gene calls are TRBV27 and TRBJ1-1; the D gene is possibly TRBD1 (5 bases). The CDR3 runs 16 residues. V gave up 4 bases and J gave up 3 bases, with 18 bases separating them. The V gene's germline CDR1 is MNHEY and CDR2 SMNVEV (reference sequence). In nucleotides, the CDR3 is TGTGCCAGCAGTTCGAAGGTCCTGCGAGGGGACACTGAAGCTTTCTTT. As protein: CASSSKVLRGDTEAFF.

This clone came up many times. The V and J genes are TRBV12-3 or TRBV12-4 and TRBJ1-1; D gene unclear. V was pared by 5 bases and J by 3 bases, with 10 bases between. The CDR3 consists of 13 residues. The CDR3 region is CASSVQRDTEAFF. Written as DNA, the CDR3 is TGTGCCAGCAGTGTTCAGCGGGACACTGAAGCTTTCTTT.

In its sample, this clone was seen many times. Distinct nucleotide sequences in the sample also encode this CDR3. J is TRBJ2-3 and V is TRBV7-2; D gene ambiguous. From germline, CDR1 is SGHTA and CDR2 FQGNSA. This CDR3 contains 11 residues. Trimming cost V 5 bases and J 3 bases, with 3 bases left between them. In DNA form, the CDR3 reads TGTGCCAGCAGCCTTACAGATACGCAGTATTTT. Translation: CASSLTDTQYF.

This clone was counted ten times or more. This may stem from a read error, because a much larger clone lies one nucleotide away. This sample includes further DNA sequences coding for the same CDR3. The chain employs TRBV24-1 and TRBJ2-1, with 7 bases matching TRBD1. From germline, CDR1 is KGHDR and CDR2 SFDVKD. The CDR3 is 16 amino acids. The V segment lost 4 bases and the J segment 1 base; nucleotides outside the gene matches: 6. The CDR3 DNA sequence: TGTGCCACCAGTGAATCTGGGACAGCATCCTACAATGAGCAGTTCTTC. Translation: CATSESGTASYNEQFF.

This clone was observed at least ten times. The chain carries TRBV11-2 and TRBJ1-6; perhaps TRBD1 as D (5 bases). Germline V gives CDR1 SGHAT, CDR2 FQNNGV. V was clipped by 6 bases and J by 7 bases, with 16 bases between them. The CDR3 has 15 residues. The CDR3 loop reads CASSPNQRGNSPLHF. The CDR3 DNA follows: TGTGCCAGCAGTCCGAATCAGAGGGGCAATTCACCCCTCCACTTT.

In this sample, this clone turned up many times. The V gene is TRBV10-1, the J gene TRBJ2-3, with 13 bases fitting TRBD2. With 4 bases clipped from V and 5 bases from J, the junction kept 3 bases outside the gene matches. This CDR3 region has 15 residues. The germline CDR1 and CDR2 sequences are WNHNN and SYGVQD (reference sequence). The CDR3 DNA reads as TGCGCCAGCAGTGGACTAGCGGGAGGAGGAGATACGCAGTATTTT. Its protein is CASSGLAGGGDTQYF.

Many counts were recorded for this clone. This chain joins TRBV20-1 and TRBJ2-1, with TRBD2 matching 8 bases. This CDR3 comprises 14 residues. V lost 5 bases to trimming and J lost 8 bases; unmatched junction nucleotides: 11. The germline CDR1 and CDR2 sequences are DFQATT and SNEGSKA (reference sequence). The CDR3 DNA sequence: TGCAGTGCTCCCCTGTCCGGGGGGGGGGATGAGCAGTTCTTC. Amino acid sequence: CSAPLSGGGDEQFF.

This clone has a count of ten or more. The rearrangement uses TRBV10-1 and TRBJ2-3; 10 positions match TRBD2. Germline V CDR1 and CDR2: WNHNN, SYGVQD (reference sequence). V lost 2 bases, J lost 3 bases, and 11 bases stayed unmatched. The length of the CDR3 is 18 residues. CDR3: CASSELAGAAWVTDTQYF. The CDR3 nucleotides read TGCGCCAGCAGTGAGCTAGCGGGAGCCGCCTGGGTTACAGATACGCAGTATTTT.

Many counts were recorded for this clone. The chain links TRBV27 to TRBJ1-5; D unresolved. CDR3 length: 14 amino acids. The germline gives CDR1 MNHEY, CDR2 SMNVEV (reference sequence). V was shortened by 5 bases and J by 1 base, with 9 bases between the two germline ends. CDR3 nucleotide sequence: TGTGCCAGCAGTAACCAGTGGAGCAATCAGCCCCAGCATTTT. Protein: CASSNQWSNQPQHF.

In its sample, this clone was seen a few times. The chain carries TRBV10-2 and TRBJ2-1, with 12 bases matching TRBD2. With V trimmed by 5 bases and J by 6 bases, 5 bases remained unmatched. This CDR3 has 15 residues. Germline V gene lookup returns CDR1 WSHSY and CDR2 SAAADI. This CDR3 reads CASSPTSGRLNEQFF. As DNA, the CDR3 is TGCGCCAGCAGTCCAACTAGCGGGAGGCTCAATGAGCAGTTCTTC.

This clone was seen ten or more times. This chain links TRBV6-1 with TRBJ2-1; D perhaps matches TRBD1 (7 bases). Germline V lookup: CDR1 MNHNS, CDR2 SASEGT. The CDR3 extends over 12 amino acids. Trimming cost V 8 bases and J 8 bases, with 13 bases left between them. The CDR3 DNA reads TGTGCCAGCCGACCCAGGGGGGATGAGCAGTTCTTC. Translation: CASRPRGDEQFF.

In this sample, this clone turned up many times. The rearrangement joins TRBV7-2 to TRBJ2-4, with TRBD2 as a possible D gene (6 bases). The germline gives CDR1 SGHTA, CDR2 FQGNSA. V lost 7 bases and J lost 8, with 18 bases in between. The CDR3 contains 14 residues. CDR3 sequence: CASNPTGRGDIQYF. DNA of the CDR3: TGTGCCAGCAACCCTACCGGGAGAGGAGACATTCAGTACTTC.

As to this clone: The same CDR3 also results from other DNA sequences found in this sample. The chain employs TRBV5-1 and TRBJ2-7; 7 bases are a match to TRBD2. CDR1 and CDR2 from the germline V gene are SGHRS and YFSETQ. The CDR3 sequence is 15 residues long. This CDR3 is CASREFSGPTYEQYF. In DNA form, the CDR3 reads TGCGCAAGCCGCGAGTTTAGCGGGCCGACATACGAGCAGTACTTC.

This clone came up many times. The rearrangement joins TRBV4-2 to TRBJ1-1, with 8 positions matching TRBD1. CDR1 is LGHNA and CDR2 is YNFKEQ in the germline V gene. Losses at the gene ends were 0 bases for V and 6 bases for J; bases not matched to a gene: 6. This CDR3 is 15 amino acids long. In DNA form, the CDR3 reads TGTGCCAGCAGCCAAGACCGTCAGGGGGCCGCTGAAGCTTTCTTT. Protein sequence: CASSQDRQGAAEAFF.

This clone was observed many times. The V call is TRBV5-1, the J call TRBJ1-1; D uncertain. From germline, CDR1 is SGHRS and CDR2 YFSETQ. The CDR3 spans 11 residues. Trimming left V 9 bases short and J 3 bases short, with 9 bases between. CDR3 loop: CATPGDTEAFF. In nucleotides, the CDR3 is TGCGCCACCCCTGGGGACACTGAAGCTTTCTTT.

This clone showed up many times. The V gene is TRBV20-1, the J gene TRBJ2-1; 9 bases align to TRBD2. Losses at the gene ends were 0 bases for V and 4 bases for J; bases not matched to a gene: 4. In germline, CDR1 is DFQATT, CDR2 SNEGSKA (reference sequence). The CDR3 has 15 residues. The CDR3 region is CSARDRSGRYNEQFF. The CDR3 nucleotides are TGCAGTGCTAGAGATCGCAGCGGGAGGTACAATGAGCAGTTCTTC.

The rearrangement joins TRBV20-1 to TRBJ2-7, with D possibly TRBD2 on 6 matching bases. The germline gives CDR1 DFQATT, CDR2 SNEGSKA (reference sequence). V gave up 0 bases and J gave up 0 bases, with 12 bases separating them. This CDR3 is 15 amino acids long. This CDR3 is CSARDPGGSSYEQYF. DNA of the CDR3: TGCAGTGCTAGAGATCCCGGGGGTAGCTCCTACGAGCAGTACTTC.

Many counts were recorded for this clone. This chain uses TRBV7-2 with TRBJ2-7; 9 bases agree with TRBD2. This CDR3 region has 15 residues. The germline CDR1 and CDR2 sequences are SGHTA and FQGNSA. V gave up 4 bases and J gave up 1 base; unmatched junction bases: 5. CDR3 sequence reads: CASSSTSGRSYEQYF. The DNA of the CDR3 is TGTGCCAGCAGCTCTACCAGCGGGAGGTCCTACGAGCAGTACTTC.

This clone was recorded at least ten times. The chain joins TRBV30 to TRBJ2-7; 12 bases map to TRBD1. Germline V lookup: CDR1 GTSNPN, CDR2 SVGIG (reference sequence). This CDR3 is 15 amino acids long. V trimming: 0 bases; J trimming: 6 bases; junction bases outside the gene matches: 6. The CDR3 loop is CAWSVPWDRGREQYF. In nucleotides, the CDR3 is TGTGCCTGGAGTGTACCATGGGACAGGGGGCGCGAGCAGTACTTC.

The table lists this clone with many counts. Being one base from a much bigger clone, this may be a read error. The chain couples TRBV6-1 to TRBJ2-7; 7 bases agree with TRBD2. From germline, CDR1 is MNHNS and CDR2 SASEGT. The CDR3 has 14 amino acids. The CDR3 protein is CASSELAGAYEQCF. The CDR3 bases are TGTGCCAGCAGTGAACTGGCGGGAGCCTACGAGCAGTGCTTC.

This clone was observed many times. Other DNA sequences in this sample translate to the same CDR3. The CDR3 loop is CASSPLDRGVDTQYF. The CDR3 region has the DNA TGTGCCAGCAGTCCCCTGGACAGGGGCGTGGATACGCAGTATTTT. V and J are TRBV28 and TRBJ2-3; 9 nucleotides align to TRBD1. Germline CDR1 MDHEN, CDR2 SYDVKM. The junction had 9 bases not matched to a gene; V was cut back by 5 bases and J by 6 bases. CDR3 length: 15 residues. Together with reference TRBV28 and TRBJ2-3, the CDR3 gives the full variable domain: DVKVTQSSRYLVKRTGEKVFLECVQDMDHENMFWYRQDPGLGLRLIYFSYDVKMKEKGDIPEGYSVSREKKERFSLILESASTNQTSMYLCASSPLDRGVDTQYFGPGTRLTVL.

This clone was detected many times. This chain links TRBV28 with TRBJ1-2, with D tentatively TRBD1 (5 bases). With 7 bases removed from V and 4 bases from J, the gap between germline ends came to 16 bases. Germline V gene data show CDR1 as MDHEN and CDR2 as SYDVKM. The CDR3 length is 14 residues. CDR3: CASTPGTAVYGYTF. The CDR3 DNA reads TGTGCCAGCACCCCAGGGACCGCGGTCTATGGCTACACCTTC.

In the case of this clone: With a much larger clone just one base away, this may be a read error. The sample holds other DNA sequences that translate to the same CDR3. The chain links TRBV11-1 to TRBJ2-1, with 8 bases identical to TRBD2. With V trimmed by 5 bases and J by 5 bases, 11 bases remained unmatched. Germline assignment: CDR1 SGHAT and CDR2 FQDESV (reference sequence). The CDR3 runs 16 residues. The CDR3 nucleotides read TGTGCCAGCAGCCCTGAGGGCGGGACTAGACACAATGAGCAGTTCTTC. Its protein is CASSPEGGTRHNEQFF.

This clone showed up many times. V usage is TRBV5-6 and J usage is TRBJ1-2; the D gene is possibly TRBD1 (5 bases). Germline V CDR1 and CDR2: SGHDT, YYEEEE. Trimming shortened V by 3 bases and J by 0 bases, and 12 bases separated the two germline ends. This CDR3 contains 15 residues. The CDR3 reads CASSWNGGANYGYTF. DNA for the CDR3: TGTGCCAGCAGCTGGAATGGGGGAGCTAACTATGGCTACACCTTC.

This chain uses TRBV12-3 or TRBV12-4 with TRBJ1-2; D perhaps matches TRBD1 (5 bases). The CDR3 spans 14 residues. Trimming stripped 6 bases from V and 4 bases from J, with 15 bases between. CDR3 residues: CASRPWKGTYGYTF. The CDR3 nucleotides read TGTGCCAGCAGACCGTGGAAAGGGACCTATGGCTACACCTTC.

Comments on this clone: Since a much larger clone is just one base distant, this may be a read error. The J gene is TRBJ2-2, the V gene TRBV24-1; D might be TRBD2 (6 bases). CDR3 size: 18 residues. V was clipped by 2 bases and J by 5 bases, with 20 bases between them. Germline V gene lookup returns CDR1 KGHDR and CDR2 SFDVKD. The CDR3 is CATSDSSASVAGTGELFF. The CDR3 DNA sequence: TGTGCCACCAGTGATTCTTCCGCTAGCGTGGCCGGAACCGGGGAGCTGTTTTTT.

CDR3 loop: CSAELADTQYF. The CDR3 DNA follows: TGCAGTGCTGAACTAGCGGATACGCAGTATTTT. The V and J genes are TRBV20-1 and TRBJ2-3, with 7 nucleotides matching TRBD2. V gave up 5 bases and J gave up 6 bases; unmatched junction bases: 2. The CDR3 length is 11 residues. CDR1 DFQATT and CDR2 SNEGSKA come from the germline V gene (reference sequence).